The 27 T cell receptor beta chains in this list originate from one sample, sequenced in a study of CD8 T cells in ankylosing spondylitis. TCRdb passed the 5' RACE reads through MiXCR, listing each CDR3 protein once. The sample lists 350,000 to 400,000 distinct CDR3 sequences, roughly 20% seen once, with about an eighth in the top ten. Material: blood, either unsorted or a sorted T cell fraction (not recorded which). The receptors were gathered from a male donor with ankylosing spondylitis or in good health (not recorded which).

The chain combines TRBV4-1 with TRBJ2-5; possible D gene TRBD2, 5 bases. Trimming cost V 4 bases and J 5 bases, with 11 bases left between them. The V gene's germline CDR1 is MGHRA and CDR2 YSYEKL. The CDR3 runs 13 residues. The CDR3 sequence: CASSLLAIETQYF. The CDR3 DNA is TGCGCCAGCAGCCTCTTAGCGATCGAGACCCAGTACTTC.

This chain connects TRBV11-2 to TRBJ2-7; no clear D. The V and J ends lost 3 bases and 3 bases respectively, with 6 bases between them. From germline, CDR1 is SGHAT and CDR2 FQNNGV. The CDR3 has 12 residues. The CDR3 spells CASSFALYEQYF. CDR3 nucleotide sequence: TGTGCCAGCAGCTTTGCCCTCTACGAGCAGTACTTC.

The CDR3 region is CASSSRLAGALGDTQYF. Here the CDR3 DNA reads TGTGCCAGCAGCTCCCGACTAGCGGGGGCCCTGGGGGATACGCAGTATTTT. The chain joins TRBV7-8 to TRBJ2-3, with 12 positions matching TRBD2. The length of the CDR3 is 17 residues. Germline V gene sequence: CDR1 SGHVS, CDR2 FQNEAQ. Trimming removed 4 bases from V and 6 bases from J; junction bases left unmatched: 11.

Only a few counts were recorded for this clonotype. The J gene is TRBJ2-3, the V gene TRBV18; D remains unclear. Germline loops: CDR1 KGHSH, CDR2 LQKENI. The CDR3 sequence is 13 residues long. Trimming cost V 2 bases and J 4 bases, with 7 bases left between them. The DNA of the CDR3 is TGTGCCAGCTCACCAGATCCGGCAGATACGCAGTATTTT. Its translation: CASSPDPADTQYF.

This clonotype was counted only a few times. The chain links TRBV30 to TRBJ2-3; no firm D call. This CDR3 comprises 13 residues. V lost 5 bases, J lost 1 base, and 10 bases lay in between. The germline V gene has CDR1 GTSNPN and CDR2 SVGIG (reference sequence). CDR3 protein: CAWDHGGTDTQYF. Written as DNA, the CDR3 is TGTGCCTGGGATCATGGGGGCACAGATACGCAGTATTTT.

This clonotype was found a few times. This sequence joins TRBV7-2 and TRBJ2-3, with 8 positions matching TRBD2. Germline V gives CDR1 SGHTA, CDR2 FQGNSA. The V and J ends lost 10 bases and 5 bases, in that order; junction bases with no gene match: 14. The CDR3 has 15 residues. The CDR3 here is CATTGGEQLKDTQYF. CDR3 sequence (DNA): TGTGCCACCACCGGGGGGGAGCAGCTCAAAGATACGCAGTATTTT.

This clonotype was found a few times. The rearrangement joins TRBV12-3 or TRBV12-4 to TRBJ2-2, with D perhaps TRBD1 (6 bases). CDR3 length equals 14 residues. V was cut by 3 bases and J by 5 bases, with 10 bases left in between. The CDR3 DNA reads TGTGCCAGCAGTTTTTACAGGGTAACCGGGGAGCTGTTTTTT. Residues: CASSFYRVTGELFF.

The chain is built from TRBV3-1 and TRBJ1-1; D remains unclear. CDR1 is LGHDT and CDR2 is YNNKEL in the germline V gene (reference sequence). Trimming pared 4 bases from V and 4 bases from J, leaving 13 bases between. The CDR3 is made up of 14 amino acids. The CDR3 region is CASSPMDFGTEAFF. The CDR3, as DNA: TGTGCCAGCAGCCCTATGGATTTTGGCACTGAAGCTTTCTTT.

V is TRBV7-9 and J is TRBJ2-7; 9 bases match TRBD1. Germline loops: CDR1 SEHNR, CDR2 FQNEAQ (reference sequence). The CDR3 is made up of 14 amino acids. J gave up 3 bases and V 6 bases, and 6 bases lay outside the gene matches. CDR3 bases: TGTGCCAGCAGACCCGGGACAGGGAGCTACGAGCAGTACTTC. Protein product: CASRPGTGSYEQYF.

The rearrangement uses TRBV6-4 and TRBJ2-1, with 10 bases identical to TRBD2. V was clipped by 4 bases and J by 3 bases; unmatched bases: 3. The CDR3 runs 15 residues. CDR1 and CDR2 from the germline V gene are MRHNA and SNTAGT. The CDR3 DNA reads as TGTGCCAGCAGTGTCACTAGCGGGAACTACAATGAGCAGTTCTTC. As protein: CASSVTSGNYNEQFF.

This clonotype was counted only a few times. The chain is built from TRBV20-1 and TRBJ2-7; the match to TRBD2 covers 11 bases. This CDR3 comprises 14 residues. Germline assignment: CDR1 DFQATT and CDR2 SNEGSKA (reference sequence). The trim removed 6 bases at V and 0 bases at J, leaving 4 bases unmatched. This CDR3 reads CSAPTSGNSYEQYF. CDR3 nucleotides: TGCAGTGCCCCGACTAGCGGGAACTCCTACGAGCAGTACTTC.

The rearrangement uses TRBV11-2 and TRBJ2-7; TRBD2 aligns across 7 bases. The germline CDR1 and CDR2 sequences are SGHAT and FQNNGV. V was clipped by 5 bases and J by 7 bases; unmatched bases: 5. The CDR3 contains 12 residues. In DNA, the CDR3 is TGTGCCAGCAGCCCAACAGCGGGAGAGCAGTACTTC. Its protein is CASSPTAGEQYF.

The V gene is TRBV29-1, the J gene TRBJ2-1; D remains unclear. CDR3 length: 13 amino acids. Per germline, CDR1 SQVTM and CDR2 ANQGSEA. V lost 5 bases to trimming and J lost 6 bases, with 14 bases between them. CDR3: CSVRVYGINEQFF. The CDR3 region has the DNA TGCAGCGTTAGGGTATATGGTATCAATGAGCAGTTCTTC.

This chain connects TRBV7-6 to TRBJ2-3, with 12 bases that match TRBD2. The trim removed 5 bases at V and 2 bases at J, leaving 5 bases unmatched. The CDR3 is 16 residues long. The V gene's germline CDR1 is SGHVS and CDR2 FNYEAQ. The CDR3 sequence: CASSIGLAGHTDTQYF. The CDR3 DNA sequence: TGTGCCAGCAGCATCGGACTAGCGGGGCACACAGATACGCAGTATTTT.

This clonotype has more than one count but fewer than ten. The chain has TRBV7-8 and TRBJ1-4, with D possibly being TRBD1 (5 bases). Germline CDR1 SGHVS, CDR2 FQNEAQ. There are 15 residues in the CDR3. V lost 3 bases and J 3 bases, leaving 11 bases between the germline ends. CDR3 sequence: CASSFGTGPNEKLFF. CDR3 DNA: TGTGCCAGCAGCTTCGGAACAGGTCCTAATGAAAAACTGTTTTTT.

In this sample, this clonotype turned up a few times. V and J are TRBV11-2 and TRBJ2-1; TRBD2 is a possible D gene (5 bases). Germline V gene sequence: CDR1 SGHAT, CDR2 FQNNGV. Trimming cost V 6 bases and J 7 bases, with 19 bases left between them. The CDR3 runs to 15 residues. CDR3 sequence reads: CASSQIPGQRNEQFF. CDR3 in DNA: TGTGCCAGCAGTCAGATTCCGGGCCAGCGGAATGAGCAGTTCTTC.

There are a few counts of this clonotype. V is TRBV21-1 and J is TRBJ2-5; the D call TRBD2 from the table was never checked on the DNA. TRBV21-1 is given as a pseudogene. The CDR3 length is 16 residues. Here the CDR3 reads CASSKVASGGQETQYF. The CDR3 bases are TGTGCCAGCAGCAAAGTTGCTAGCGGGGGGCAAGAGACCCAGTACTTC.

This clonotype has only a few counts. This chain uses TRBV4-1 with TRBJ2-5, with TRBD2 matching 12 bases. With 4 bases clipped from V and 2 bases from J, the junction kept 14 bases outside the gene matches. CDR3 length: 19 residues. Germline assignment: CDR1 MGHRA and CDR2 YSYEKL. The CDR3 spells CASSPYGLAGLPYQETQYF. CDR3 DNA sequence: TGCGCCAGCAGCCCCTACGGACTAGCGGGGCTACCCTATCAAGAGACCCAGTACTTC.

This clonotype was counted a few times. This chain uses TRBV6-5 with TRBJ1-6, with 7 bases aligning to TRBD1. Germline V gives CDR1 MNHEY, CDR2 SVGAGI. CDR3 length: 15 residues. The V and J ends lost 4 bases and 11 bases, in that order; junction bases with no gene match: 11. CDR3 sequence (DNA): TGTGCCAGCAGTTCTCCCGGACAGGCCGGGACACCCCTCCACTTT. Its translation: CASSSPGQAGTPLHF.

The chain uses TRBV29-1 and TRBJ1-2; D may be TRBD1 (6 bases). Trimming removed 6 bases at V and 2 bases at J, with 7 bases between. Per the germline V gene, CDR1 is SQVTM and CDR2 is ANQGSEA. CDR3 length: 11 amino acids. The CDR3 loop is CSVDSNYGYTF. CDR3 bases: TGCAGCGTGGACAGCAACTATGGCTACACCTTC. The variable domain in full, with the rest retrieved from reference TRBV29-1 and TRBJ1-2, is SAVISQKPSRDICQRGTSLTIQCQVDSQVTMMFWYRQQPGQSLTLIATANQGSEATYESGFVIDKFPISRPNLTFSTLTVSNMSPEDSSIYLCSVDSNYGYTFGSGTRLTVV.

There are a few counts of this clonotype. This sequence joins TRBV12-3 or TRBV12-4 and TRBJ2-1; 9 nucleotides line up with TRBD2. The CDR3 is 16 residues long. J lost 5 bases, V lost 5 bases, and 10 bases had no gene match. The CDR3 loop is CASSQSGAGGHNEQFF. The CDR3 coding sequence is TGTGCCAGCAGTCAGTCGGGGGCGGGGGGGCACAATGAGCAGTTCTTC.

This clonotype was seen a handful of times. V is TRBV6-5 and J is TRBJ2-5, with 7 bases that match TRBD2. The germline CDR1 and CDR2 sequences are MNHEY and SVGAGI. The CDR3 consists of 16 residues. Trimming removed 2 bases from V and 4 bases from J; junction bases left unmatched: 10. The CDR3 DNA sequence: TGTGCCAGCAGTTACCGGCCGGGGGGTGGAGGAGAGACCCAGTACTTC. Residues: CASSYRPGGGGETQYF.

This clonotype was detected a few times. The rearrangement links TRBV7-9 to TRBJ2-7; 9 bases are shared with TRBD1. Germline V gives CDR1 SEHNR, CDR2 FQNEAQ (reference sequence). Trimming took 8 bases from V and 5 from J; bases not matched to a gene: 4. This CDR3 has 12 residues. DNA of the CDR3: TGTGCCAGCGGGACAGGGTACAACGAGCAGTACTTC. Its protein product is CASGTGYNEQYF.

The rearrangement links TRBV7-8 to TRBJ2-1; TRBD2 is a possible D gene (5 bases). Germline V gene sequence: CDR1 SGHVS, CDR2 FQNEAQ. The CDR3 contains 12 residues. The V gene lost 0 bases and the J gene lost 15 bases, with 12 bases spanning the gap. The DNA of the CDR3 is TGTGCCAGCAGCTTAGCTGGGATGGCGGGGTTCTTC. Translated, it gives CASSLAGMAGFF. Filled out from reference TRBV7-8 and TRBJ2-1, the complete variable domain reads GAGVSQSPRYKVAKRGQDVALRCDPISGHVSLFWYQQALGQGPEFLTYFQNEAQLDKSGLPSDRFFAERPEGSVSTLKIQRTQQEDSAVYLCASSLAGMAGFFGPGTRLTVL.

The V call is TRBV12-3 or TRBV12-4, the J call TRBJ1-1; the D gene is possibly TRBD1 (5 bases). Trimming shortened V by 9 bases and J by 1 base, and 15 bases separated the two germline ends. The CDR3 runs 14 residues. CDR3 loop: CASGMGPANTEAFF. CDR3 bases: TGTGCCAGTGGTATGGGACCTGCGAACACTGAAGCTTTCTTT.

This chain links TRBV30 with TRBJ2-7, with 9 nucleotides matching TRBD1. Germline CDR1 and CDR2: GTSNPN and SVGIG (reference sequence). There are 14 residues in the CDR3. V shed 0 bases and J 2 bases; nucleotides not matched to a gene: 2. The CDR3 DNA sequence: TGTGCCTGGAGTGTGGGACAGGGTACCTACGAGCAGTACTTC. This encodes CAWSVGQGTYEQYF.

This clonotype was seen a handful of times. The V call is TRBV10-1, the J call TRBJ2-5; a possible D gene is TRBD1 (6 bases). Deletions cut 4 bases from V and 1 base from J, with 16 bases between. CDR3 length: 16 residues. Germline V gene sequence: CDR1 WNHNN, CDR2 SYGVQD (reference sequence). CDR3 bases: TGCGCCAGCAGTGGCCCACAGGGTGTGGGCCAAGAGACCCAGTACTTC. Translation gives CASSGPQGVGQETQYF.